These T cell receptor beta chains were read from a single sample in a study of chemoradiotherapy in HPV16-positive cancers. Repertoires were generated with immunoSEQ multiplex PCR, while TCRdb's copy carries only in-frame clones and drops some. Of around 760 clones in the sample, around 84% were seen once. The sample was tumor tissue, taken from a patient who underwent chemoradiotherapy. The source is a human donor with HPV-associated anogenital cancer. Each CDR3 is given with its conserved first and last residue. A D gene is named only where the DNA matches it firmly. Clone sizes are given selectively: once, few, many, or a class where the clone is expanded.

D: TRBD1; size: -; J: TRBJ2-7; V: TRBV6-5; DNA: TGTGCCAGCAGCTCAAGACAGGGGTTATACAGCGAGCAGTACTTC; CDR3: CASSSRQGLYSEQYF
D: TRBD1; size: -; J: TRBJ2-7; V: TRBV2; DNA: TGTGCCAGCAGCGAACAGGGGTTCTACGAGCAGTACTTC; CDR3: CASSEQGFYEQYF
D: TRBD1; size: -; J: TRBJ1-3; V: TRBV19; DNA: TGTGCCAGCGGAAAGGGGGCAAAACTCCCTGGAAACACCATATATTTT; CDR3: CASGKGAKLPGNTIYF
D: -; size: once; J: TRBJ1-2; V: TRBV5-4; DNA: TGTGCCAGCAGCTCACAGGCCGGAGGCTACACCTTC; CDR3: CASSSQAGGYTF
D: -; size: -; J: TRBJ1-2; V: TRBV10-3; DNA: TGTGCCACGTCGGACGCTTACTATGGCTACACCTTC; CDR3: CATSDAYYGYTF
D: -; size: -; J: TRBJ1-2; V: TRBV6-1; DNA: TGTGCCAGCACGGGGGAAGTTAACTATGGCTACACCTTC; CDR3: CASTGEVNYGYTF
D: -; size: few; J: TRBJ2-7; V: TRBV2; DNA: TGTGCCAGCAGTGTGGGGAGGGGGCCCCCCTACGAGCAGTACTTC; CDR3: CASSVGRGPPYEQYF
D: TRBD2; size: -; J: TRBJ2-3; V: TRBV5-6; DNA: TGTGCCAGCAGCGGGACTAGCGGTAGCGGGGATACGCAGTATTTT; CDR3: CASSGTSGSGDTQYF
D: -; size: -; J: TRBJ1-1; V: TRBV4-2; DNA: TGTGCCAGCAGCCAAGAGTACAGGGCCTCATCGTTGGCTTTCTTT; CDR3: CASSQEYRASSLAFF
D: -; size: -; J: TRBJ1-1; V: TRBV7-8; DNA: TGTGCCAGCAGCCCCTCTCTGTACACTGAAGCTTTCTTT; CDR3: CASSPSLYTEAFF
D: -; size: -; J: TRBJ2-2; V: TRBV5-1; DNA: TGCGCCAGCAACTCAGGGCAAAATACCGGGGAGCTGTTTTTT; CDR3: CASNSGQNTGELFF
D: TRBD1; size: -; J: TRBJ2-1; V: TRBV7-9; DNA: TGTGCCAGTCTGGACAGGAGCTCCTACAATGAGCAGTTCTTC; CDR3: CASLDRSSYNEQFF
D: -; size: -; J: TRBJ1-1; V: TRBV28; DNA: TGTGCCAGCAGTAATCAGCGTTTAAAGGCTTTCTTT; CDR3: CASSNQRLKAFF
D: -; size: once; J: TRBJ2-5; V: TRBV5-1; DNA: TGCGCCAGCAGCTCGCAATTGGAGGAGACCCAGTACTTC; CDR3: CASSSQLEETQYF
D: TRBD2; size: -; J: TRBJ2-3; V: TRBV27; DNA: TGTGCCAGCAGTTCCACTCGGACTAGCGGGGCGGGGGATACGCAGTATTTT; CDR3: CASSSTRTSGAGDTQYF
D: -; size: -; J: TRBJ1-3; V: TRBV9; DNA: TGTGCCAGCAGCGTAGGGGCAGAGCCAAACTCTGGAAACACCATATATTTT; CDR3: CASSVGAEPNSGNTIYF
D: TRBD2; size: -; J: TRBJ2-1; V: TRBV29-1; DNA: TGCAGCGTTGAAGAGTTCTCGGGTAGCGGGAGGGGTTTAGGTTACAATGAGCAGTTCTTC; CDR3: CSVEEFSGSGRGLGYNEQFF
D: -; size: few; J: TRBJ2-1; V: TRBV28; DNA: TGTGCCAGCTCGCCTAGCGCACTAGACTACAATGAGCAGTTCTTC; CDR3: CASSPSALDYNEQFF
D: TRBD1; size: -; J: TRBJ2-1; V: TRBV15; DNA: TGTGCCACCAGCAGAGATGGGCAGGGGGCAAATAAAAACAATGAGCAGTTCTTC; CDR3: CATSRDGQGANKNNEQFF
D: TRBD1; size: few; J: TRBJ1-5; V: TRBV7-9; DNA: TGTGCCAGCAGCCACACAGGGGCCGGCAATCAGCCCCAGCATTTT; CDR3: CASSHTGAGNQPQHF
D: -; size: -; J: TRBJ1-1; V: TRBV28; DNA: TGTGCCAGCAGTTTAATGAGGACTGAAGCTTTCTTT; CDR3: CASSLMRTEAFF
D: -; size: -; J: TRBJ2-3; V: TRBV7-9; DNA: TGTGCCAGCAGCTTTGAGGGCCCAGATACGCAGTATTTT; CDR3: CASSFEGPDTQYF
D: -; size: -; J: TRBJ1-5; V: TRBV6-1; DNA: TGTGCCAGCAGTGAAGCAGGGGGCAATCAGCCCCAGCATTTT; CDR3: CASSEAGGNQPQHF
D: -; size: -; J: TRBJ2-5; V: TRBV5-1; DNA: TGCGCCAGCACGCGAGGCAGTCAAGAGACCCAGTACTTC; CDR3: CASTRGSQETQYF
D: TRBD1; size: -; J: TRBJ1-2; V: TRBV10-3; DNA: TGTGCCATCAGTGACGACAGGGGGCCAAAGTATGGCTACACCTTC; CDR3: CAISDDRGPKYGYTF
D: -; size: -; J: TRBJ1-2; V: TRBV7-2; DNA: TGTGCCAGCAGCTTAGGAGAGGGGCCGTCCTATGGCTACACCTTC; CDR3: CASSLGEGPSYGYTF
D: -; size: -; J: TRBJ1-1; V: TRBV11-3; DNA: TGTGCCAGCAGCTTAGGATGGGAGAACACTGAAGCTTTCTTT; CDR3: CASSLGWENTEAFF
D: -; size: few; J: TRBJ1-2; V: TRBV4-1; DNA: TGCGCCAGCAGCCAAGCGGACGGAGTTAACTATGGCTACACCTTC; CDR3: CASSQADGVNYGYTF
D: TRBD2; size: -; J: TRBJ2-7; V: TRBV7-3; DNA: TGTGCCAGCAGCTCGACTAGCGGTACCGAGCAGTACTTC; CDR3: CASSSTSGTEQYF
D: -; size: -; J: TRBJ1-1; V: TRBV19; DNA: TGTGCCAGTACCATAGCAGGGAGGAACACTGAAGCTTTCTTT; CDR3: CASTIAGRNTEAFF
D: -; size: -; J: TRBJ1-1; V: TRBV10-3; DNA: TGTGCCAGATGGGACATCTCGAACACTGAAGCTTTCTTT; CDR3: CARWDISNTEAFF
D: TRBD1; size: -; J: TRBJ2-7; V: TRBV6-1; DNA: TGTGCCAGCAGTGAAAGGGAGACAGGGGGCTACGAGCAGTACTTC; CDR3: CASSERETGGYEQYF
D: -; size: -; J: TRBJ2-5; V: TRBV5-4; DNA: TGTGCCAGCAGCTTCGGGGGGCGCATGGAGACCCAGTACTTC; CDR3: CASSFGGRMETQYF
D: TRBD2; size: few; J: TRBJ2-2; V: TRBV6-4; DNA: TGTGCCAGCAGTAGCGGGAGGGACACCGGGGAGCTGTTTTTT; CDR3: CASSSGRDTGELFF
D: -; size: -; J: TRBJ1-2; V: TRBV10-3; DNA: TGTGCCATCAGTGAGTCGTGGCAGGGCAGCGGCTACACCTTC; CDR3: CAISESWQGSGYTF
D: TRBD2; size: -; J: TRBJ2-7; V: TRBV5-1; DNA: TGCGCCAGCAGCTTAGGAGCGGGGCCGAGCTCCTACGAGCAGTACTTC; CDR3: CASSLGAGPSSYEQYF
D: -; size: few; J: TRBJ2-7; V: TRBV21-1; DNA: TGTGCCAGCAGGACAGGGGAGGAACACGAGCAGTACTTC; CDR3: CASRTGEEHEQYF
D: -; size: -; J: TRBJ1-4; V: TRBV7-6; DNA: TGTGCCAGCAGCTTAGAACCCTCATTTAATGAAAAACTGTTTTTT; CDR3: CASSLEPSFNEKLFF
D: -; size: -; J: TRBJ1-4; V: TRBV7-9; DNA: TGTGCCAGCAGCCGAAGCCGGGAACTGTTTTTT; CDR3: CASSRSRELFF
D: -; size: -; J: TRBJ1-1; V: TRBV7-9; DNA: TGTGCCAGCAGCGCGCCCGCGGACCCTCTAACTTTCTTT; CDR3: CASSAPADPLTFF
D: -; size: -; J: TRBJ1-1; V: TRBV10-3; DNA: TGTGCCACCGAGCGCGGAGGGAACACTGAAGCTTTCTTT; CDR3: CATERGGNTEAFF
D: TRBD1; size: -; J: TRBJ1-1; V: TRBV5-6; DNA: TGTGCCAGCACCGCGACAGGGGGCGTTGAAGCTTTCTTT; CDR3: CASTATGGVEAFF
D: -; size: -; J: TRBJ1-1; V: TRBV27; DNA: TGTGCCAGCAGTCCCTCCGTTATGAACACTGAAGCTTTCTTT; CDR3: CASSPSVMNTEAFF
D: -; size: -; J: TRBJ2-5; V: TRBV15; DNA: TGTGCCACCAGCCAGAGATTCCAAGAGACCCAGTACTTC; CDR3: CATSQRFQETQYF
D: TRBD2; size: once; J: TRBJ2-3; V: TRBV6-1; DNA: TGTGCCAGCAGTCCAGCGGGGACAGATACGCAGTATTTT; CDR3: CASSPAGTDTQYF
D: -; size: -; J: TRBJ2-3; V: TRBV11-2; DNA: TGTGCCAGCAGCCACCCCCCCGCAGATACGCAGTATTTT; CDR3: CASSHPPADTQYF
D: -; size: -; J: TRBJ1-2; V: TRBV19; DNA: TGTGCCAGTAGAAATGTTGGAGCTAACTATGGCTACACCTTC; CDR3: CASRNVGANYGYTF
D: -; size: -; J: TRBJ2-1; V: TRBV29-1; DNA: TGCAGCTCCCAAACGGGGAGCTACAATGAGCAGTTCTTC; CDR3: CSSQTGSYNEQFF
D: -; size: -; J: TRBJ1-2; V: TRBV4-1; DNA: TGCGCCAGCAGCCAAGATACGAGTCGGACCTATGGCTACACCTTC; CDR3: CASSQDTSRTYGYTF
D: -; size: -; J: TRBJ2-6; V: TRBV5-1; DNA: TGCGCCAGCAGTGGGGACGTGGCTGGGGCCAACGTCCTGACTTTC; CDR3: CASSGDVAGANVLTF
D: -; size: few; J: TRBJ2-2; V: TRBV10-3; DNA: TGTGCCATCAGCCCCTCAGCGGCTTCGAACACCGGGGAGCTGTTTTTT; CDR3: CAISPSAASNTGELFF
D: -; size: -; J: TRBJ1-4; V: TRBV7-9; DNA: TGTGCCAGCAGCCCAGGACAGCTCACCGGTGTGGAAAAACTGTTTTTT; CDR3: CASSPGQLTGVEKLFF
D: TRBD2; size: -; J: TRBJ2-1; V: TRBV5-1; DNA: TGCGCCAGCAGCTTGAGGACTAGCGTATACAATGAGCAGTTCTTC; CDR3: CASSLRTSVYNEQFF
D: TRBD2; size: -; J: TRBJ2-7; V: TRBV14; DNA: TGTGCCAGCAGACATAGCGGGCTGAGCTCCTACGAGCAGTACTTC; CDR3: CASRHSGLSSYEQYF
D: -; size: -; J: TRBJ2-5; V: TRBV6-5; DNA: TGTGCCAGCAGTCAGTCAGGGGAGACCCAGTACTTC; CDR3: CASSQSGETQYF
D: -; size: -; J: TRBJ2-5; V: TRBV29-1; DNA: TGCAGCGTTGAATTAAGGGCCCAAGAGACCCAGTACTTC; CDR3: CSVELRAQETQYF
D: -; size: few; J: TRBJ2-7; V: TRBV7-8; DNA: TGTGCCAGCAGCTCGCAGTACGAGCAGTACTTC; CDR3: CASSSQYEQYF